Below, one TCR beta chain is given with its context. The clone's antigen remains unknown. Base-call qualities are not available, and no considerably larger clone is one nucleotide away. Stable Graves' hyperthyroidism was defined as no progression to ophthalmopathy during 18 months of follow-up. Hyperthyroidism patients were newly diagnosed, with disease duration under 2 months, and aged 18 to 65 years. Patients with uncontrolled infections, other autoimmune diseases, pregnancy or lactation were excluded. Diagnoses relied on clinical symptoms, serum thyroxine and TRAb, thyroid ultrasound and orbital computed tomography. PBMCs were separated from under 11 ml of fresh peripheral blood using Ficoll-Paque density gradient centrifugation. Total RNA was extracted with Trizol reagent, and quality was checked on an Agilent 2100 Bioanalyzer. The germline V gene (reference sequence) gives CDR1 as DFQATT and CDR2 as SNEGSKA. The CDR3 goes from the cysteine to the phenylalanine over 16 residues. Only the CDR3 part of the read is kept: 48 bases, read in frame from the first base. V is cut back by 4 bases and J by 2 bases, with 11 bases in the junction unmatched.

This sample stems from a study of T cells in Graves' hyperthyroidism and ophthalmopathy (dated by TCRdb to between 2018 and 2021). Background for the entire study: Peripheral blood samples were taken at initial diagnosis, before any treatment was given. To identify distinguishing TCR V-J signatures, a discovery cohort of about 100 patients was used, comprising 40 to 45 with Graves' ophthalmopathy and around 57 with stable Graves' hyperthyroidism. Whether ophthalmopathy could be predicted prospectively was tested in an independent validation cohort made up of 18 hyperthyroidism patients plus 17 patients who later progressed to ophthalmopathy. The 100 discovery patients were randomly split 7:3 into training and test sets. In roughly six Graves' hyperthyroidism patients, the study also compared T-cell repertoires from thyroid tissue with T-cell repertoires from blood. After blood sampling, hyperthyroidism patients were treated with methimazole at a starting dose of 30 mg daily, and ophthalmopathy patients were treated with high-dose intravenous methylprednisolone. According to the paper, TCR Vbeta CDR3 sequencing was carried out on some 130 peripheral blood samples, which came from 40 to 45 ophthalmopathy, under 85 hyperthyroidism and 17 progressor patients.

General findings and caveats noted by the study authors: No statistical method was used to fix the sample size in advance, and group allocation was not hidden from the investigators. In validation, the model predicted progression to ophthalmopathy with 60% to 71% sensitivity and about 72% specificity, a median of 6.5 months before onset. Most expanded thyroid clonotypes (frequency above 0.001) were also detected in blood, suggesting blood repertoires may reflect thyroid immune responses. A 13 V-J signature model separated ophthalmopathy from stable hyperthyroidism, with nearly 90% sensitivity and approximately 81% specificity in cross-validation and 80%/75% in testing.

TCR beta CDR3 regions were amplified from RNA transcripts. The first round of RT-PCR for the TCR CDR3 was performed with the HTBI primer set and the Qiagen OneStep RT-PCR kit. Libraries were constructed in a second round of multiplex PCR, after which size selection and purification were carried out. Libraries were sequenced paired-end with 100 bp reads on an Illumina HiSeq2000. As for the original processing: SOAPnuke was used to process the raw data, throwing out any read that contained adapters or uncalled bases, had a mean Phred below 15, or lacked an exact constant-primer or identifier match. COPE v1.2.5 was used to merge high-quality paired reads, and clonotypes were defined as unique nucleotide sequences. Clonotypes were aligned to IMGT TRBV, TRBD and TRBJ reference segments using MiTCR v1.1. Analysis was restricted to V-J combinations with a frequency above 0.0001, which covered roughly 99% of repertoires. The TCS score was defined as the ratio of F50 (clonal expansion) to E x V (chaos), calculated using BLOSUM62-based TCRdist between CDR3 peptides within each V-J. Welch's t-statistics and random forest reduced roughly 500 V-J features to 13, which were used in a naive Bayes classifier (R e1071). Clones were called with MiXCR by TCRdb after fastp trimmed the public reads at Q25, and only in-frame beta chains were retained. Here each entry gathers all rows of one CDR3 protein and keeps the most common genes and DNA. The V and J calls shown here were made by TCRdb, not taken from the authors' results. This sample lists hundreds of thousands of distinct CDR3 sequences; over 15% were detected once. The ten top clones hold 15% to 20% of the sample.

This clonotype originated in a woman between 18 and 30 years old with Graves' hyperthyroidism. The material sequenced was blood. The rearrangement joined TRBV20-1 to TRBJ2-1; TRBD2 lines up with 7 middle nucleotides. CDR3 sequence: CSAIPGGTLAYNEQFF. The bases read TGCAGTGCTATCCCCGGGGGGACTCTAGCCTACAATGAGCAGTTCTTC.